These T cell receptor beta chains were read from a single sample in a study of T cell repertoires in cytomegalovirus infection. TCRdb reanalysed the reads using MiXCR and keeps one entry per CDR3 protein. This sample has about 770,000 distinct CDR3 sequences, with almost 30% found just once. No cognate antigen is known for these TCRs. Sequences were derived from cultured CD8+ T cells from PBMCs, sampled from culture after CMV antigen stimulation. Receptors originate from a human donor in good health (CMV status not recorded). Some clones in this sample may be carry-over from other donors' samples. Each CDR3 is given with its conserved first and last residue. D genes are given only for firm matches. Clone size is stated in some rows and not others, as once, few, many or a class when expanded.

v_call,j_call,clone_size,d_call,cdr3_aa,cdr3_nt
TRBV7-6,TRBJ1-1,many,TRBD1,CASSSGTGNTEAFF,TGTGCCAGCAGCTCTGGGACAGGGAACACTGAAGCTTTCTTT
TRBV6-2/TRBV6-3,TRBJ2-1,-,-,CASSYSMVGPYNEQFF,TGTGCCAGCAGTTACTCGATGGTGGGCCCATACAATGAGCAGTTCTTC
TRBV20-1,TRBJ1-2,few,-,CSARDRHRSYGYTF,TGCAGTGCTAGAGATCGTCACAGGAGCTATGGCTACACCTTC
TRBV12-3/TRBV12-4,TRBJ1-5,many,-,CASSFWGSNQPQHF,TGTGCCAGCAGTTTCTGGGGGAGCAATCAGCCCCAGCATTTT
TRBV10-3,TRBJ2-2,-,TRBD1,CAIGYDRDPNTGELFF,TGTGCCATCGGATATGACAGGGACCCGAACACCGGGGAGCTGTTTTTT
TRBV28,TRBJ2-5,few,-,CASSLSRTQYF,TGTGCCAGCAGCCTAAGCAGGACCCAGTACTTC
TRBV14,TRBJ1-1,many,-,CASSQAGGATEAFF,TGTGCCAGCAGCCAAGCGGGAGGGGCCACTGAAGCTTTCTTT
TRBV4-3,TRBJ2-1,-,-,CASSLGRATGQFF,TGCGCCAGCAGCCTCGGCAGGGCCACGGGGCAGTTCTTC
TRBV2,TRBJ2-2,few,TRBD2,CASSRGVDTGELFF,TGTGCCAGCAGCCGGGGGGTGGACACCGGGGAGCTGTTTTTT
TRBV7-9,TRBJ2-7,-,-,CASSSRIPGEGEQYF,TGTGCCAGCAGCTCTAGGATCCCCGGCGAGGGCGAGCAGTACTTC
TRBV27,TRBJ1-5,-,-,CASSLGIGGQPQHF,TGTGCCAGCAGTTTAGGGATAGGGGGTCAGCCCCAGCATTTT
TRBV4-2,TRBJ1-5,few,-,CASSQNGVGNQPQHF,TGTGCCAGCAGCCAGAATGGGGTCGGCAATCAGCCCCAGCATTTT
TRBV11-3,TRBJ2-1,-,TRBD2,CASSVGGAYNEQFF,TGTGCCAGCAGCGTCGGGGGGGCTTACAATGAGCAGTTCTTC
TRBV5-5,TRBJ1-6,-,-,CASSLVGVNSPLHF,TGTGCCAGCAGCTTGGTCGGGGTTAATTCACCCCTCCACTTT
TRBV27,TRBJ2-1,-,-,CASSPGPSSNNEQFF,TGTGCCAGCAGTCCCGGGCCATCCTCCAACAATGAGCAGTTCTTC
TRBV7-9,TRBJ2-3,-,TRBD1,CASSLLGQGAYTDTQYF,TGTGCCAGCAGCTTACTGGGACAGGGAGCCTACACAGATACGCAGTATTTT
TRBV7-6,TRBJ2-1,many,TRBD2,CASSLEASGGYLLYNEQFF,TGTGCCAGCAGCTTAGAGGCTAGCGGGGGCTACCTTCTCTACAATGAGCAGTTCTTC
TRBV27,TRBJ1-1,-,-,CASSLSGFGTEAFF,TGTGCCAGCAGTTTATCGGGTTTTGGGACTGAAGCTTTCTTT
TRBV12-3/TRBV12-4,TRBJ1-1,-,-,CASTEGGGAFF,TGTGCCAGCACCGAAGGAGGGGGTGCTTTCTTT
TRBV6-2/TRBV6-3,TRBJ2-4,few,-,CASSYPHDIQYF,TGTGCCAGCAGTTACCCTCACGACATTCAGTACTTC
TRBV10-3,TRBJ2-5,-,TRBD1,CAISESGTGALYQETQYF,TGTGCCATCAGTGAGTCGGGGACAGGCGCTCTTTACCAAGAGACCCAGTACTTC
TRBV12-5,TRBJ2-1,few,-,CASGFGPSRHNEQFF,TGTGCTAGTGGTTTCGGACCCTCTCGCCACAATGAGCAGTTCTTC
TRBV6-5,TRBJ1-1,once,-,CASSYSLDTVNTEAFF,TGTGCCAGCAGTTATTCGTTGGACACCGTGAACACTGAAGCTTTCTTT
TRBV20-1,TRBJ2-2,few,-,CSARNWLQDTGELFF,TGCAGTGCTCGGAACTGGCTTCAGGACACCGGGGAGCTGTTTTTT
TRBV2,TRBJ1-2,-,-,CASSDPGPREGYTF,TGTGCCAGCAGCGACCCAGGCCCCAGAGAGGGCTACACCTTC
TRBV12-3/TRBV12-4,TRBJ2-5,few,-,CASSLTSWQETQYF,TGTGCCAGCAGTTTAACTAGTTGGCAAGAGACCCAGTACTTC
TRBV10-3,TRBJ2-1,few,TRBD1,CAIRDRGPYNEQFF,TGTGCCATCAGGGACAGGGGCCCCTACAATGAGCAGTTCTTC
TRBV28,TRBJ2-1,-,-,CASSQSRAGPVDNEQFF,TGTGCCAGCAGTCAAAGTCGGGCGGGCCCCGTGGACAATGAGCAGTTCTTC
TRBV27,TRBJ2-6,-,-,CASSLTPGLAGANVLTF,TGTGCCAGCAGCCTAACCCCAGGGTTGGCTGGGGCCAACGTCCTGACTTTC
TRBV27,TRBJ1-1,-,-,CASSLSRGEAEAFF,TGTGCCAGCAGTTTATCCCGGGGAGAGGCTGAAGCTTTCTTT
TRBV7-2,TRBJ2-6,many,-,CASSLWVSGANVLTF,TGTGCCAGCAGCTTGTGGGTCTCTGGGGCCAACGTCCTGACTTTC
TRBV15,TRBJ1-6,-,-,CATSRDHASDSPLHF,TGTGCCACCAGCAGAGATCACGCCTCCGATTCACCCCTCCACTTT
TRBV19,TRBJ1-1,-,-,CASTESGTEAFF,TGTGCCAGTACAGAGTCGGGCACTGAAGCTTTCTTT
TRBV7-4,TRBJ2-7,-,-,CASSSPPSGVIYEQYF,TGTGCCAGCAGCTCGCCCCCCTCAGGGGTCATTTACGAGCAGTACTTC
TRBV20-1,TRBJ2-2,-,-,CSARDHLGDAYTGELFF,TGCAGTGCTAGAGATCATCTAGGGGACGCATACACCGGGGAGCTGTTTTTT
TRBV20-1,TRBJ2-5,-,-,CSARELPQETQYF,TGCAGTGCTAGAGAACTGCCTCAAGAGACCCAGTACTTC
TRBV27,TRBJ2-5,few,TRBD2,CASSHRLAGFETQYF,TGTGCCAGCAGTCACCGACTAGCGGGGTTCGAGACCCAGTACTTC
TRBV12-3/TRBV12-4,TRBJ1-2,-,-,CASSPWMNYGYTF,TGTGCCAGCAGCCCCTGGATGAACTATGGCTACACCTTC
TRBV7-2,TRBJ2-7,few,-,CASSLGRISYEQYF,TGTGCCAGCAGCTTAGGGCGGATCTCCTACGAGCAGTACTTC
TRBV6-5,TRBJ2-2,-,TRBD2,CASSSAGGITGELFF,TGTGCCAGCAGTTCAGCGGGGGGGATTACCGGGGAGCTGTTTTTT
TRBV12-3/TRBV12-4,TRBJ2-1,-,TRBD2,CASYSGGDEQFF,TGTGCCAGCTATAGCGGGGGCGATGAGCAGTTCTTC
TRBV5-4,TRBJ1-1,many,-,CASSYEVGNTEAFF,TGTGCCAGCAGCTATGAAGTGGGGAACACTGAAGCTTTCTTT
TRBV27,TRBJ1-1,-,-,CASSLGTTNTEAFF,TGTGCCAGCAGTTTAGGGACCACGAACACTGAAGCTTTCTTT